Following are 5 T cell receptor beta chains from one sample sequenced in a study of OX40 agonist ivuxolimab in advanced cancers. Data came from immunoSEQ multiplex PCR; TCRdb stores just in-frame clones and leaves some out. This table has over 50,000 clones, 75% to 90% appearing once. Sequenced material: CD4+ or CD8+ T cells sorted from blood, taken in a trial of the OX40 agonist ivuxolimab. These receptors originate from an adult with an advanced solid tumor such as melanoma, head and neck, liver or kidney cancer.

The gene calls are TRBV7-2 and TRBJ1-2; D is perhaps TRBD1 (5 bases). The CDR3 totals 12 residues. Trimming took off 1 base at V and 8 bases at J, with 8 bases between the two ends. From germline, CDR1 is SGHTA and CDR2 FQGNSA. CDR3 in amino acids: CASSLGGGGYTF. The CDR3 DNA sequence: TGTGCCAGCAGCTTAGGGGGCGGGGGCTACACCTTC.

The rearrangement uses TRBV19 and TRBJ2-7; 9 positions match TRBD1. The ends lost 8 bases at V and 2 bases at J; junction bases unmatched: 7. This CDR3 is built from 14 residues. From germline, CDR1 is LNHDA and CDR2 SQIVND (reference sequence). CDR3 amino acids: CASLSGTGPYEQYF. DNA of the CDR3: TGTGCCAGTTTGTCCGGGACAGGGCCCTACGAGCAGTACTTC. Full variable domain (missing parts from reference TRBV19 and TRBJ2-7): DGGITQSPKYLFRKEGQNVTLSCEQNLNHDAMYWYRQDPGQGLRLIYYSQIVNDFQKGDIAEGYSVSREKKESFPLTVTSAQKNPTAFYLCASLSGTGPYEQYFGPGTRLTVT.

As DNA, the CDR3 is TGTGCCAGCAGCGTAGGATCCAGGGGGCTCGTCAACTATGGCTACACCTTC. The encoded protein is CASSVGSRGLVNYGYTF. The V gene is TRBV9, the J gene TRBJ1-2, with TRBD1 matching over 8 bases. The V gene's germline CDR1 is SGDLS and CDR2 YYNGEE. After removal of 0 bases from V and 2 bases from J, the junction contained 9 bases not matched to a gene. The CDR3 sequence is 17 residues long.

The chain carries TRBV6-5 and TRBJ1-1, with D tentatively TRBD1 (6 bases). The CDR3 sequence is 12 residues long. The germline V and J ends were trimmed by 4 bases and 6 bases, with 9 bases remaining between them. Germline V CDR1 and CDR2: MNHEY, SVGAGI. The CDR3 region has the DNA TGTGCCAGCAGTTTTGGGACACCTGAAGCTTTCTTT. Translated: CASSFGTPEAFF.

This clone has only one observation. V usage is TRBV28 and J usage is TRBJ2-5; D could derive from TRBD1 or TRBD2 (6 bases each). V lost 7 bases and J lost 5, with 23 bases in between. CDR3 length: 16 residues. Per germline, CDR1 MDHEN and CDR2 SYDVKM. CDR3 sequence (DNA): TGTGCCAGCAACTCCGGGGGCTCCCCCTTGGCGGAGACCCAGTACTTC. This gives the protein CASNSGGSPLAETQYF.